Each of the 18 T cell receptor beta chains below was sequenced from the same sample in a study of blood T cell repertoires in COVID-19. TCRdb's table, derived via immunoSEQ multiplex PCR, lists solely in-frame clones and lacks some. The table includes fewer than 90,000 clones, 88% detected once. The sample taken for sequencing was peripheral blood. The receptors stem from a human donor in a cohort sampled during active COVID-19.

The count of this clone is one. J is TRBJ1-4 and V is TRBV15; no clear D. This CDR3 is built from 17 residues. CDR1 is LNHNV, CDR2 YYDKDF, per germline (reference sequence). Trimming took off 0 bases at V and 6 bases at J, with 17 bases between the two ends. CDR3 in amino acids: CATSREPSRYDYEKLFF. In DNA form, the CDR3 reads TGTGCCACCAGCAGAGAGCCGTCCAGATACGACTATGAAAAACTGTTTTTT.

The chain links TRBV3-1 (or the pseudogene TRBV3-2) to TRBJ2-1, with a possible D match to TRBD1 (5 bases). The CDR3 length is 12 residues. CDR1 LGHDT and CDR2 YNNKEL come from the germline V gene (reference sequence). The V end was cut by 3 bases, the J end by 12 bases, with 12 bases between. The CDR3 loop is CASSQDQGVQFF. The CDR3 coding sequence is TGTGCCAGCAGCCAGGACCAGGGCGTGCAGTTCTTC.

This chain joins TRBV19 and TRBJ1-1; D perhaps matches TRBD1 (5 bases). Germline CDR1 and CDR2: LNHDA and SQIVND (reference sequence). The CDR3 length is 11 residues. Trimming shortened V by 8 bases and J by 10 bases, and 14 bases separated the two germline ends. The CDR3 protein is CASGAPGGAFF. The CDR3 region has the DNA TGTGCCAGTGGGGCTCCTGGTGGAGCTTTCTTT.

The rearrangement links TRBV15 to TRBJ1-2; TRBD1 might be the D (6 bases). The V gene's germline CDR1 is LNHNV and CDR2 YYDKDF (reference sequence). The CDR3 consists of 17 residues. V lost 3 bases to trimming and J lost 4 bases, with 21 bases between them. CDR3 in amino acids: CATSSSPQGTHFYGYTF. In nucleotides, the CDR3 is TGTGCCACCAGCAGCTCGCCCCAGGGGACCCACTTCTATGGCTACACCTTC.

This chain connects TRBV5-6 to TRBJ1-1; a possible D gene is TRBD1 (5 bases). Germline assignment: CDR1 SGHDT and CDR2 YYEEEE. The CDR3 contains 13 residues. Trimming stripped 1 base from V and 4 bases from J, with 8 bases between. The DNA for the CDR3 is TGTGCCAGCAGCTTGATCGGGGGCACTGAAGCTTTCTTT. Its protein product is CASSLIGGTEAFF.

CDR3 sequence: CASSEGQGSRNSPLHF. CDR3 bases: TGTGCCAGCAGCGAGGGACAGGGGTCAAGAAATTCACCCCTCCACTTT. This chain joins TRBV11-2 and TRBJ1-6, with TRBD1 matching 10 bases. Germline lookup yields CDR1 SGHAT and CDR2 FQNNGV. This CDR3 has 16 amino acids. Losses at the gene ends were 5 bases for V and 7 bases for J; bases not matched to a gene: 8.

The chain uses TRBV2 and TRBJ1-2, with TRBD1 identical over 7 bases. Germline V gene data show CDR1 as SNHLY and CDR2 as FYNNEI. This CDR3 spans 14 amino acids. J was trimmed by 3 bases and V by 5 bases; bases with no gene match: 6. In DNA form, the CDR3 reads TGTGCCAGCAGTATAACAGGGGTGGACTATGGCTACACCTTC. Encoded protein: CASSITGVDYGYTF.

The CDR3 loop reads CASSPGGTSSYNEQFF. CDR3 coding DNA: TGCGCCAGCAGCCCAGGAGGGACTAGCTCCTACAATGAGCAGTTCTTC. The chain uses TRBV5-1 and TRBJ2-1; TRBD2 matches 8 bases. The CDR3 is made up of 16 amino acids. Germline V gene lookup returns CDR1 SGHRS and CDR2 YFSETQ. V lost 4 bases to trimming and J lost 0 bases; unmatched junction nucleotides: 6.

This rearrangement joins TRBV5-1 to TRBJ2-5; a weak D match, TRBD1 (5 bases). V lost 3 bases and J 5 bases, leaving 17 bases between the germline ends. The length of the CDR3 is 15 residues. Germline V gene sequence: CDR1 SGHRS, CDR2 YFSETQ. In DNA, the CDR3 is TGCGCCAGCAGCTCCCCGGCCCAGGGATCGGAGACCCAGTACTTC. Protein sequence: CASSSPAQGSETQYF.

This clone was seen a few times. The CDR3 here is CAWSKRAEGTEAFF. The CDR3 DNA follows: TGTGCCTGGAGTAAACGGGCTGAGGGCACTGAAGCTTTCTTT. The rearrangement uses TRBV30 and TRBJ1-1; D is unclear. V lost 2 bases to trimming and J lost 4 bases, with 14 bases between them. Germline V lookup: CDR1 GTSNPN, CDR2 SVGIG (reference sequence). CDR3 length: 14 amino acids.

This sequence joins TRBV9 and TRBJ2-2, with 7 nucleotides matching TRBD2. The CDR3 contains 16 residues. The V and J ends lost 3 bases and 5 bases, in that order; junction bases with no gene match: 10. CDR1 is SGDLS, CDR2 YYNGEE, per germline. CDR3 protein: CASSGKAGEYTGELFF. The CDR3 DNA sequence: TGTGCCAGCAGCGGGAAGGCGGGAGAGTATACCGGGGAGCTGTTTTTT.

The rearrangement links TRBV25-1 to TRBJ2-7, with 8 bases that match TRBD2. CDR3 size: 15 residues. Germline-derived CDR1 and CDR2 are MGHDK and SYGVNS. V lost 7 bases to trimming and J lost 0 bases; unmatched junction nucleotides: 8. The CDR3 region has the DNA TGTGCCAGCACGGGGGGGGAGCCCCCCTCCTACGAGCAGTACTTC. The encoded protein is CASTGGEPPSYEQYF.

The V and J genes are TRBV5-1 and TRBJ2-5; TRBD2 matches at 15 bases. Germline loops: CDR1 SGHRS, CDR2 YFSETQ. V was clipped by 0 bases and J by 1 base; unmatched bases: 4. This CDR3 is 18 amino acids long. The chain's CDR3 is CASSLGGLAGGGQETQYF. The DNA for the CDR3 is TGCGCCAGCAGCTTGGGGGGACTAGCGGGAGGAGGCCAAGAGACCCAGTACTTC.

V gene TRBV9 combines with J gene TRBJ2-1; 7 nucleotides line up with TRBD1. Germline V lookup: CDR1 SGDLS, CDR2 YYNGEE. With 3 bases clipped from V and 7 bases from J, the junction kept 4 bases outside the gene matches. The CDR3 is 13 residues long. CDR3 amino acids: CASSEGQPNEQFF. The CDR3 DNA is TGTGCCAGCAGCGAGGGACAGCCAAATGAGCAGTTCTTC.

The chain links TRBV3-1 (or the pseudogene TRBV3-2) to TRBJ2-1; the match to TRBD2 covers 9 bases. CDR1 and CDR2 from the germline V gene are LGHDT and YNNKEL (reference sequence). V trimming: 0 bases; J trimming: 7 bases; junction bases outside the gene matches: 7. This CDR3 is 16 amino acids long. The CDR3 loop is CASSQDRGGRGNEQFF. The CDR3 DNA reads as TGTGCCAGCAGCCAAGATCGGGGCGGGAGGGGGAATGAGCAGTTCTTC.

V usage is TRBV3-1 (or the pseudogene TRBV3-2) and J usage is TRBJ2-3; TRBD2 matches at 11 bases. Trimming took 0 bases from V and 5 from J; bases not matched to a gene: 10. This CDR3 region has 18 residues. Germline V gives CDR1 LGHDT, CDR2 YNNKEL (reference sequence). The CDR3 nucleotides are TGTGCCAGCAGCCAAGATGTTGGTAGCGGGAGGGCTAGAGATACGCAGTATTTT. It yields the protein CASSQDVGSGRARDTQYF.

The rearrangement joins TRBV6-5 to TRBJ1-5, with D unresolved. Germline V gene lookup returns CDR1 MNHEY and CDR2 SVGAGI. The V end lost 5 bases, the J end lost 7 bases, and 12 bases lay between the germline ends. The CDR3 has 13 amino acids. Written as DNA, the CDR3 is TGTGCCAGCAGTACGCAGTTGGAGCAGCCCCAGCATTTT. It is translated as CASSTQLEQPQHF.

CDR3 sequence reads: CASSLGDLTGKLFF. The CDR3 DNA follows: TGCGCCAGCAGCTTGGGGGACTTGACGGGAAAACTGTTTTTT. The rearrangement links TRBV5-1 to TRBJ1-4; tentative D call: TRBD1 (5 bases). In germline, CDR1 is SGHRS, CDR2 YFSETQ. The V end lost 0 bases, the J end lost 10 bases, and 13 bases lay between the germline ends. This CDR3 has 14 residues.